A selection of T cell receptor beta chains follows, all from one sample in a study of cytomegalovirus exposure and HLA in healthy donors. The table came from immunoSEQ multiplex PCR; TCRdb's copy has only in-frame clones and leaves some out. The table records 50,000 to 80,000 clones, about 95% of them present only once. Sequencing used PBMCs. These receptors originate from a woman aged 18-29 years in good health and CMV-seropositive. CDR3s include the opening cysteine and the closing phenylalanine or tryptophan. The order of the fields is D gene, clone size, V gene, J gene, CDR3 DNA, CDR3 protein. The D gene is left open where the match is weak. Clone size is given for some rows only: seen once, a few or many times, or a class if the clone is expanded.

.	.	TRBV19	TRBJ2-1	TGTGCCAGTAGTAGGGGGCTTGAGCAGTTCTTC	CASSRGLEQFF
TRBD2	.	TRBV30	TRBJ2-5	TGTAGTACTAGCGGGGGTGAGACCCAGTACTTC	CSTSGGETQYF
.	.	TRBV6-5	TRBJ1-1	TGTGCCAGCAAGAGAGACACTGAAGCTTTCTTT	CASKRDTEAFF
.	.	TRBV29-1	TRBJ2-2	TGCAGCGTTTACGAGGGCTCGAGTACCGGGGAGCTGTTTTTT	CSVYEGSSTGELFF
TRBD2	.	TRBV27	TRBJ2-1	TGTGCCAGCAGTTTATCTACTAGCGGGGGGGTCAATGAGCAGTTCTTC	CASSLSTSGGVNEQFF
.	.	TRBV6-6	TRBJ2-7	TGTGCCAGCAGTTACGGCCCAAACGAGCAGTACTTC	CASSYGPNEQYF
.	.	TRBV7-2	TRBJ1-2	TGTGCCAGCAGTCGTAGCTACGACAGGAATCATGGCTACACCTTC	CASSRSYDRNHGYTF
.	.	TRBV27	TRBJ1-1	TGTGCCAGCAGGGAGACGGGGATAAACACTGAAGCTTTCTTT	CASRETGINTEAFF
TRBD2	.	TRBV7-6	TRBJ2-5	TGTGCCAGCAGCCTTCCACTAGCGGGAGTAGAGACCCAGTACTTC	CASSLPLAGVETQYF
.	.	TRBV19	TRBJ1-1	TGTGCCAGTAGTATGTACTTTACAGGAAACACTGAAGCTTTCTTT	CASSMYFTGNTEAFF
TRBD2	.	TRBV27	TRBJ2-3	TGTGCCAGCAGTAGAGGGAGGGGTAGGTCGGATACGCAGTATTTT	CASSRGRGRSDTQYF
TRBD1	.	TRBV10-1	TRBJ2-5	TGCGCCAGCAAAAATCGGGACAGAGAAAAAGAGACCCAGTACTTC	CASKNRDREKETQYF
TRBD1	once	TRBV7-9	TRBJ2-7	TGTGCCAGCAGCTTCGGGACAGACTCCTACGAGCAGTACTTC	CASSFGTDSYEQYF
.	.	TRBV4-2	TRBJ1-3	TGTGCCAGCAGCCAAGGATTTACAGGCTCTGGAAACACCATATATTTT	CASSQGFTGSGNTIYF
TRBD1	.	TRBV18	TRBJ2-7	TGTGCCAGCTCGGAAGGACAGGCGATATCCTACGAGCAGTACTTC	CASSEGQAISYEQYF
.	.	TRBV29-1	TRBJ2-5	TGCAGCGAAACAGTAGGGGGTCAAGAGACCCAGTACTTC	CSETVGGQETQYF
.	.	TRBV4-1	TRBJ1-1	TGCGCCAGCAGCCACCCCCCGGGAACGGCCACTGAAGCTTTCTTT	CASSHPPGTATEAFF
TRBD2	.	TRBV7-3	TRBJ2-1	TGTGCCAGCAGTCCAAGGGGCGGGAGTTCCTACAATGAGCAGTTCTTC	CASSPRGGSSYNEQFF
TRBD1	.	TRBV7-9	TRBJ2-3	TGTGCCAGCAGCTTGGGGACAGGGCCTCGCACAGATACGCAGTATTTT	CASSLGTGPRTDTQYF
.	.	TRBV5-4	TRBJ1-2	TGTGCCAGCAGCTTGGAGGGACTAGGAGATGGCTACACCTTC	CASSLEGLGDGYTF
TRBD1	.	TRBV4-1	TRBJ2-1	TGCGCCAGCAGCCGAAGGGACAGGGCTTTGAATGAGCAGTTCTTC	CASSRRDRALNEQFF
TRBD1	.	TRBV13	TRBJ1-1	TGTGCCAGCAGCTTAGGACGACAGGGGGGGAACACTGAAGCTTTCTTT	CASSLGRQGGNTEAFF
.	.	TRBV5-1	TRBJ1-2	TGCGCCAGCAGCGAAGGGACTATTTCGGACTATGGCTACACCTTC	CASSEGTISDYGYTF
TRBD1	.	TRBV5-4	TRBJ1-2	TGTGCCAGCAGCTCCCTGATGGGGACAGGGGGGGACTATGGCTACACCTTC	CASSSLMGTGGDYGYTF
TRBD1	.	TRBV2	TRBJ2-7	TGTGCCAGCAGTGATACTCAGGGGGCGCGGGGCGAGCAGTACTTC	CASSDTQGARGEQYF
.	.	TRBV7-2	TRBJ2-1	TGTGCCAGCAGCCCGCCGTGGAGCCATGAGCAGTTCTTC	CASSPPWSHEQFF
TRBD2	.	TRBV30	TRBJ2-1	TGTGCCTGGAACGGTTTGGCTAGCGGGGGAGGTGAGCAGTTCTTC	CAWNGLASGGGEQFF
TRBD1	.	TRBV6-5	TRBJ2-1	TGTGCCAGCAGTTACGGGACAGGGGCCTACAATGAGCAGTTCTTC	CASSYGTGAYNEQFF
.	.	TRBV28	TRBJ1-1	TGTGCCAGCAGTTTTTCAGGGGACGGGAACACTGAAGCTTTCTTT	CASSFSGDGNTEAFF
.	.	TRBV7-2	TRBJ1-1	TGTGCCAGCAGCTTAGCGTACCAGGGCCTTACTGAAGCTTTCTTT	CASSLAYQGLTEAFF
TRBD2	.	TRBV14	TRBJ2-3	TGTGCCAGCAGCCAAGTTGGGACTACCTTACAGTATTTT	CASSQVGTTLQYF
.	once	TRBV9	TRBJ1-1	TGTGCCAGCAGCGCCGGGGGGGGCTCACCGGATACTTTCTTT	CASSAGGGSPDTFF